This T cell receptor beta chain was recorded in a study of beta chain features in type 1 diabetes. This clone was counted between two and nine times. Its target is not known. The CDR3 contains 15 residues. V lost 2 bases and J lost 2; bases outside the gene matches: 5. Germline loops: CDR1 SGDLS, CDR2 YYNGEE. Findings and caveats of the study: Patients' naive, central memory and Treg TCRB repertoires seemed closer to one another than those of healthy donors. Significant though moderate, a shortening of TCRB CDR3s appeared in all four CD4+ subsets of Type 1 diabetes patients. High TCR expression in some cells could lead to their over-representation in cDNA sequencing.

The single heparinised draw taken from each donor contained approximately 100 mL of blood on average. Sorting based on CD45RO/CCR7/CD25/CD127/CD95/CD27 separated CD4+ naive, central memory, regulatory and stem cell-like memory cells. Of the isolated RNA, all was reverse transcribed, and so the sequenced material was expressed TCRB transcripts. Libraries were prepared by immunoSEQ multiplex PCR; TCRdb keeps only in-frame clonotypes and omits some of them. The table lists 250,000 to 350,000 clones, roughly 13% of them singletons. This chain joins TRBV9 and TRBJ2-5, with 8 bases fitting TRBD2. The receptor was derived from a man younger than 45 with type 1 diabetes. Sequenced material: naive CD4+ T cells from blood. The CDR3 DNA reads as TGTGCCAGCAGCGTCCCTACGGGAGGGCAAGAGACCCAGTACTTC. Its translation is CASSVPTGGQETQYF.